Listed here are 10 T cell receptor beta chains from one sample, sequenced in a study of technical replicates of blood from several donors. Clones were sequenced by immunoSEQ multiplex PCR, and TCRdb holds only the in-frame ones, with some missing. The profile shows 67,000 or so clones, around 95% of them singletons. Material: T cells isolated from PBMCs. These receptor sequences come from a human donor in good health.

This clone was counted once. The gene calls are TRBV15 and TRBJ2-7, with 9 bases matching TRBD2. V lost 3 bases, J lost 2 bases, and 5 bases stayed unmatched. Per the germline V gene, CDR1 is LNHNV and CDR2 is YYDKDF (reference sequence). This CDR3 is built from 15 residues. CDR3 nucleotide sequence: TGTGCCACCAGCAGGGAGGCTAGCGGGACCTACGAGCAGTACTTC. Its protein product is CATSREASGTYEQYF.

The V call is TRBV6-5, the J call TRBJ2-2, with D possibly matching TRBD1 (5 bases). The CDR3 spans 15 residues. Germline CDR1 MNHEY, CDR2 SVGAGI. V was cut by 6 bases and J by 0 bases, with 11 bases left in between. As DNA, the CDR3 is TGTGCCAGCAGGGAGACAGTATCGAACACCGGGGAGCTGTTTTTT. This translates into CASRETVSNTGELFF.

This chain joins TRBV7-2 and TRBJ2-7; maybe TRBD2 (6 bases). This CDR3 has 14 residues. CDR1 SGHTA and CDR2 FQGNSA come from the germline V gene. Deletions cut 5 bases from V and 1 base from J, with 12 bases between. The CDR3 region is CASSPAGTSYEQYF. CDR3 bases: TGTGCCAGCAGCCCGGCCGGGACTTCCTACGAGCAGTACTTC. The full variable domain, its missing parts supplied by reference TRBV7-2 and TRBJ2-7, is GAGVSQSPSNKVTEKGKDVELRCDPISGHTALYWYRQSLGQGLEFLIYFQGNSAPDKSGLPSDRFSAERTGGSVSTLTIQRTQQEDSAVYLCASSPAGTSYEQYFGPGTRLTVT.

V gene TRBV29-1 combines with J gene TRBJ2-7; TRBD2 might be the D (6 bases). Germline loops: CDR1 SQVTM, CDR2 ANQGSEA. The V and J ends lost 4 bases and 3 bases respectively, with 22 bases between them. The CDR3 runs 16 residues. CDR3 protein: CSVGGVYGRVDYEQYF. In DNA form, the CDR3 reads TGCAGCGTTGGGGGGGTTTACGGCAGGGTTGACTACGAGCAGTACTTC.

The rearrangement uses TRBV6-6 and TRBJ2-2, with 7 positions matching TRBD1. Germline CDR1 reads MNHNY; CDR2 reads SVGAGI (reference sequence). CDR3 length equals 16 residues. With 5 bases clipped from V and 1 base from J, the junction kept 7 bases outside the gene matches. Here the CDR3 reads CASSPAGTENTGELFF. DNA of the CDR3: TGTGCCAGCAGTCCTGCCGGGACAGAGAACACCGGGGAGCTGTTTTTT.

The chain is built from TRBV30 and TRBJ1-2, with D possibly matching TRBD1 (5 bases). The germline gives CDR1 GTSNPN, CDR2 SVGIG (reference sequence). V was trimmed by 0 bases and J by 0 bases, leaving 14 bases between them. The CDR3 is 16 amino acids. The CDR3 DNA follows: TGTGCCTGGAGTGTACTTTTGGGGCATTCTAACTATGGCTACACCTTC. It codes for CAWSVLLGHSNYGYTF.

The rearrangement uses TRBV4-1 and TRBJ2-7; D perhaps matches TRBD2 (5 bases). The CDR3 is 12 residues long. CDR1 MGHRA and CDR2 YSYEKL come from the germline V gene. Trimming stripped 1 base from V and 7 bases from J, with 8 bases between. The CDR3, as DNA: TGCGCCAGCAGCCAAGGCCAGCGGGAGCAGTACTTC. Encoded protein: CASSQGQREQYF.

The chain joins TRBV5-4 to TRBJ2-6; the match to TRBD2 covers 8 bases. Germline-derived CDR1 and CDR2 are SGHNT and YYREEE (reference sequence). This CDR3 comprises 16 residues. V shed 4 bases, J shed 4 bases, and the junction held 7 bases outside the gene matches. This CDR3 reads CASSVGRAGGANVLTF. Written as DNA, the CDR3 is TGTGCCAGCAGCGTCGGGAGGGCCGGAGGGGCCAACGTCCTGACTTTC.

CDR3 sequence reads: CASSSTSGQGVHGYTF. The CDR3 DNA reads TGTGCCAGCAGTTCCACATCAGGACAGGGTGTTCATGGCTACACCTTC. The chain combines TRBV11-3 with TRBJ1-2, with TRBD1 matching 8 bases. V shed 6 bases and J 6 bases; nucleotides not matched to a gene: 15. The CDR3 extends over 16 amino acids. The germline V gene has CDR1 SGHNT and CDR2 YENEEA.

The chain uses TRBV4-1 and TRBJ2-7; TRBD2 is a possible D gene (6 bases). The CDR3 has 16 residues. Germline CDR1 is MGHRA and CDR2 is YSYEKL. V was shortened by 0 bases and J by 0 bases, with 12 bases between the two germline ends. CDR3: CASSQDSGVSSYEQYF. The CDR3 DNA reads TGCGCCAGCAGCCAAGATAGCGGCGTCAGCTCCTACGAGCAGTACTTC.